Each of the 3 T cell receptor beta chains below was sequenced from the same sample in a study of graft-versus-host responses after intestinal transplantation. The method was immunoSEQ multiplex PCR; TCRdb's version includes in-frame clones alone and lacks a portion of them. The table includes tens of thousands of clones, approximately 93% detected once. The specimen comprised PBMCs, sampled 156 days after intestinal transplant. The receptors were gathered from a human patient who received an intestinal transplant, so some T cells may come from the graft donor.

The chain has TRBV7-6 and TRBJ2-5; D might be TRBD1 (6 bases). Germline V gives CDR1 SGHVS, CDR2 FNYEAQ. Trimming stripped 5 bases from V and 0 bases from J, with 10 bases between. CDR3 size: 14 residues. The CDR3 DNA follows: TGTGCCAGCAGCCACCACAGGGACCAAGAGACCCAGTACTTC. It encodes CASSHHRDQETQYF.

This sequence joins TRBV5-4 and TRBJ2-7; D is possibly TRBD2 (6 bases). Germline loops: CDR1 SGHNT, CDR2 YYREEE (reference sequence). This CDR3 is 14 amino acids long. Deletions cut 0 bases from V and 5 bases from J, with 12 bases between. The DNA for the CDR3 is TGTGCCAGCAGCTTGGCGGGGACTGCCAACGAGCAGTACTTC. Protein product: CASSLAGTANEQYF.

The gene calls are TRBV29-1 and TRBJ2-1; a weak D match, TRBD1 (5 bases). Per the germline V gene, CDR1 is SQVTM and CDR2 is ANQGSEA. Trimming left V 7 bases short and J 2 bases short, with 15 bases between. CDR3 length equals 14 residues. The CDR3 loop reads CSAIPGHAYNEQFF. CDR3 nucleotides: TGCAGCGCAATCCCCGGACACGCCTACAATGAGCAGTTCTTC.